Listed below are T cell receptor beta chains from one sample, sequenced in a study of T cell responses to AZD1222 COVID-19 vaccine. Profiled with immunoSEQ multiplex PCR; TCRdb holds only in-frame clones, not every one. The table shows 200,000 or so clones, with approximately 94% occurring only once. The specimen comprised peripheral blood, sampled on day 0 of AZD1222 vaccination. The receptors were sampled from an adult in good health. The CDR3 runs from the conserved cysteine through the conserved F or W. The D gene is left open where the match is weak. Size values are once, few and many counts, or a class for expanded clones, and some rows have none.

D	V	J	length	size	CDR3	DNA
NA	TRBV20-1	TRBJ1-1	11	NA	CSARAGTEAFF	TGCAGTGCAAGAGCGGGGACTGAAGCTTTCTTT
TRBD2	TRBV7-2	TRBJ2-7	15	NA	CASSKLAGEFYEQYF	TGTGCCAGCAGCAAACTAGCGGGAGAGTTTTACGAGCAGTACTTC
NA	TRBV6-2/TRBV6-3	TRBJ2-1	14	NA	CASSYVTVSNEQFF	TGTGCCAGCAGTTACGTGACTGTAAGCAATGAGCAGTTCTTC
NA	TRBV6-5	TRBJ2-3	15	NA	CASLLRGADTDTQYF	TGTGCCAGTTTACTCAGGGGGGCCGACACAGATACGCAGTATTTT
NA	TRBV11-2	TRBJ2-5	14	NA	CASSLAGNQETQYF	TGTGCCAGCAGCTTAGCCGGGAACCAAGAGACCCAGTACTTC
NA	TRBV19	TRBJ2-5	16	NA	CASSKGPQGRFETQYF	TGTGCCAGTAGTAAGGGCCCCCAGGGGCGCTTCGAGACCCAGTACTTC
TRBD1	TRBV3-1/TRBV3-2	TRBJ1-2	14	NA	CASSPTGKSGGYTF	TGTGCCAGCAGTCCGACAGGGAAGTCTGGAGGCTACACCTTC
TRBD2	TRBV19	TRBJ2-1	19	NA	CASRGRSEALAGDLDEQFF	TGTGCCAGTAGGGGGAGGTCCGAAGCACTAGCGGGAGATTTAGATGAGCAGTTCTTC
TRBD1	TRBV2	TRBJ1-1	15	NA	CASRRRTGGDTEAFF	TGTGCCAGCAGAAGGAGGACAGGGGGAGACACTGAAGCTTTCTTT
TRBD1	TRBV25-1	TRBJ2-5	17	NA	CASSPPTGTGGLETQYF	TGTGCCAGCAGTCCCCCTACAGGGACAGGGGGCTTAGAGACCCAGTACTTC
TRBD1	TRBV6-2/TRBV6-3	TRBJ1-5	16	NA	CASSATGGYSNQPQHF	TGTGCCAGCAGTGCTACAGGGGGCTATAGCAATCAGCCCCAGCATTTT
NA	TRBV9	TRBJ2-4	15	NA	CASSVGGLAKNIQYF	TGTGCCAGCAGCGTAGGGGGTCTAGCCAAAAACATTCAGTACTTC
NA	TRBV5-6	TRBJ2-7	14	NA	CASSLGATYYEQYF	TGTGCCAGCAGCTTGGGGGCGACCTACTACGAGCAGTACTTC
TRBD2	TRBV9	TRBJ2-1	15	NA	CASSVRSGRDNEQFF	TGTGCCAGCAGCGTACGTAGCGGGAGGGACAATGAGCAGTTCTTC
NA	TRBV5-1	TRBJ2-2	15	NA	CASSPGPSNTGELFF	TGCGCCAGCAGCCCGGGACCCTCGAACACCGGGGAGCTGTTTTTT
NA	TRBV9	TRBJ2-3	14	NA	CASSVGGMADTQYF	TGTGCCAGCAGCGTAGGGGGGATGGCAGATACGCAGTATTTT
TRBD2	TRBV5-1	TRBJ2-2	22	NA	CASSLAVRSPGLAGLNTGELFF	TGCGCCAGCAGCTTGGCTGTAAGGAGCCCGGGACTAGCGGGACTGAACACCGGGGAGCTGTTTTTT
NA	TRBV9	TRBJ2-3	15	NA	CASSLGRASTDTQYF	TGTGCCAGCAGCCTGGGGAGAGCTAGCACAGATACGCAGTATTTT
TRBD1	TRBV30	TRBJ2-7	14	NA	CAWSVNPTGAGQYF	TGTGCCTGGAGTGTAAACCCGACAGGGGCCGGTCAGTACTTC
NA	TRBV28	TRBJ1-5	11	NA	CASSQNQPQHF	TGTGCCAGCAGTCAAAATCAGCCCCAGCATTTT
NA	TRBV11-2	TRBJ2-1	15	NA	CASSLDQRSYNEQFF	TGTGCCAGCAGCTTAGATCAGCGGAGTTACAATGAGCAGTTCTTC
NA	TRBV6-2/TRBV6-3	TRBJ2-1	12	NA	CASSSSDNEQFF	TGTGCCAGCAGCAGCTCCGACAATGAGCAGTTCTTC
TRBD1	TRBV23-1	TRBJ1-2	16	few	CASCPNRGEGPGGYTF	TGCGCCAGCTGCCCGAACAGGGGCGAGGGCCCTGGGGGCTACACCTTC
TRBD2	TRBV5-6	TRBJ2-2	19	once	CASSLGGRDYTTNTGELFF	TGTGCCAGCAGCTTGGGCGGACGGGACTATACAACGAACACCGGGGAGCTGTTTTTT
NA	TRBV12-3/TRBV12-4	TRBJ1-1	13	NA	CASSLPANTEAFF	TGTGCCAGCAGTTTACCAGCGAACACTGAAGCTTTCTTT
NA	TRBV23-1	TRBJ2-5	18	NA	CASSQGSGGWGVQETQYF	TGCGCCAGCAGTCAAGGTAGTGGTGGTTGGGGGGTCCAAGAGACCCAGTACTTC
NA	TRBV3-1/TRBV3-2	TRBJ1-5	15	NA	CASSRSPSSNQPQHF	TGTGCCAGCAGCCGGTCCCCTTCTAGCAATCAGCCCCAGCATTTT
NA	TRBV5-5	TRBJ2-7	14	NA	CASSLEVSSYEQYF	TGTGCCAGCAGCTTGGAAGTGAGCTCCTACGAGCAGTACTTC
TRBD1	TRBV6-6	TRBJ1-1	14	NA	CASSYSQGHAEAFF	TGTGCCAGCAGTTACTCACAGGGGCATGCTGAAGCTTTCTTT
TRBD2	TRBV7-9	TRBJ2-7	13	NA	CASSSGGGTEQYF	TGTGCCAGCAGTTCGGGGGGAGGGACCGAGCAGTACTTC
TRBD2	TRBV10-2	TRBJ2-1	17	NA	CASSDPIAGGPRDEQFF	TGCGCCAGCAGTGACCCTATAGCGGGAGGGCCTAGAGATGAGCAGTTCTTC
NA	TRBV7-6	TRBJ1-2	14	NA	CASSLGRDYYGYTF	TGTGCCAGCAGCTTGGGCAGGGACTACTATGGCTACACCTTC
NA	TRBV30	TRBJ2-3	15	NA	CAWSVSGGSTDTQYF	TGTGCCTGGAGTGTATCCGGCGGAAGCACAGATACGCAGTATTTT
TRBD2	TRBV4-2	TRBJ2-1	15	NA	CASSHEAGDLGEQFF	TGTGCCAGCAGCCACGAAGCGGGAGATTTGGGTGAGCAGTTCTTC
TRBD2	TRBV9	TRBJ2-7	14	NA	CASSPRGVTYEQYF	TGTGCCAGCAGCCCGCGGGGGGTAACCTACGAGCAGTACTTC
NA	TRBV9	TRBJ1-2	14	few	CASSVATGNYGYTF	TGTGCCAGCAGCGTAGCAACAGGGAACTATGGCTACACCTTC
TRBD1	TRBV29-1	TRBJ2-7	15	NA	CSVELRDRDLYEQYF	TGCAGCGTTGAACTCCGGGACAGGGACCTCTACGAGCAGTACTTC
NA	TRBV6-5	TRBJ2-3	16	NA	CASSYSRGEGTDTQYF	TGTGCCAGCAGTTACTCGAGGGGGGAAGGGACAGATACGCAGTATTTT
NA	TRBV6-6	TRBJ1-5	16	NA	CASSYRGGVSNQPQHF	TGTGCCAGCAGTTACCGGGGGGGGGTAAGCAATCAGCCCCAGCATTTT
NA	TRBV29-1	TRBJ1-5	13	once	CSVGWGGNQPQHF	TGCAGCGTTGGATGGGGTGGCAATCAGCCCCAGCATTTT
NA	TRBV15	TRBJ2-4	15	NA	CATSQVGGGKNIQYF	TGTGCCACCAGCCAGGTCGGGGGTGGCAAAAACATTCAGTACTTC
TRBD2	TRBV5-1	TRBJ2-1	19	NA	CASSYAGTSASQSYNEQFF	TGCGCCAGCAGCTATGCCGGGACTAGCGCTTCCCAATCCTACAATGAGCAGTTCTTC